Listed below are T cell receptor beta chains from one sample, sequenced in a study of cytomegalovirus exposure and HLA in healthy donors. Assay used: immunoSEQ multiplex PCR; TCRdb lists only in-frame clones, some missing. The data contain 250,000 to 350,000 clones, roughly 80% of them singletons. The sample consisted of PBMCs. These TCRs come from a girl aged 2 to 10 in good health and CMV-seronegative. Both conserved end residues are trimmed from each CDR3.

v_call,j_call,cdr3_aa
TRBV29-1,TRBJ2-1,SVVVTGGNEQF
TRBV14,TRBJ2-7,ASSPPGLASTYEQY
TRBV7-9,TRBJ1-1,ASSARDRANTEAF
TRBV5-6,TRBJ2-2,ASSLDRPTRENTGELF
TRBV28,TRBJ1-2,ASSLPDRAYSVGYT
TRBV7-9,TRBJ1-2,SSSLGTSGYT
TRBV25-1,TRBJ2-2,ASSEGRLNTGELF
TRBV7-9,TRBJ2-1,ASSPAGGASEQF
TRBV5-1,TRBJ2-1,ASSLQTSAKNNEQF
TRBV27,TRBJ2-7,ASRSGGRSRVEQY
TRBV4-2,TRBJ2-1,ASSQLGTSQSYNEQF
TRBV5-1,TRBJ2-7,ASRSASGTYEQY
TRBV28,TRBJ1-2,ASSPRGYGYT
TRBV5-1,TRBJ2-7,ASSPGLAPYEQY
TRBV7-9,TRBJ2-7,ASSLEDRGPYEQY
TRBV7-2,TRBJ2-7,ASSSARRGEQY
TRBV19,TRBJ1-5,ASSTWTGHQPQH
TRBV5-1,TRBJ2-6,ASSLGRGHTGANVLT
TRBV11-2,TRBJ2-7,ASSIQRGRSSYEQY
TRBV9,TRBJ2-2,ASSVGLVRTGELF
TRBV6-5,TRBJ1-5,ASSPIQGQAQPQH
TRBV9,TRBJ2-5,ASSGTDQETQY
TRBV6-5,TRBJ2-7,ASSYLPGQIYEQY
TRBV7-6,TRBJ2-3,ASSTTSGITDTQY
TRBV28,TRBJ2-7,ASGPSDRPSYEQY
TRBV10-3,TRBJ2-7,ATGQYEQY
TRBV27,TRBJ1-2,ASSPMPIRGRGYT
TRBV7-6,TRBJ1-4,ASSLRMGVLATNEKLF
TRBV29-1,TRBJ2-1,SVGSGSSYNEQF
TRBV27,TRBJ1-2,ASRDRDRANYGYT
TRBV6-5,TRBJ2-3,ASSIGGAGDTQY
TRBV28,TRBJ1-1,ASSGGFTEAF
TRBV30,TRBJ2-7,AWRKQGIPYEQY
TRBV19,TRBJ2-1,ATGTSGRGGEQF
TRBV7-8,TRBJ2-7,ASSLAARRGDEQY
TRBV5-8,TRBJ1-5,ASSSTGVLGNQPQH
TRBV7-3,TRBJ2-5,ASSPLGAGETQY
TRBV28,TRBJ1-2,ASSAGGNYGYT
TRBV5-6,TRBJ2-1,ASSGNEQF
TRBV7-9,TRBJ1-4,ASSASGAFEKLF
TRBV5-1,TRBJ2-1,ASTVSGSLYNEQF
TRBV19,TRBJ1-2,ASSIEGDRGYT
TRBV20-1,TRBJ2-1,SATRQIEQF
TRBV10-1,TRBJ2-3,ASSERDRPSTDTQY
TRBV6-5,TRBJ1-5,ASSYRGGGSNQPQH
TRBV11-2,TRBJ1-3,ASSLGQFSGNTIY
TRBV5-1,TRBJ2-2,ASSLRGGLAGKTGELF
TRBV5-6,TRBJ2-7,ASSWSQGASPYEQY
TRBV9,TRBJ2-1,ASSVEGTSEINEQF
TRBV9,TRBJ2-7,ASSVGPDFTYEQY
TRBV5-1,TRBJ2-5,ASSSRTSQETQY
TRBV15,TRBJ1-3,ATSRDPLGTSGNTIY
TRBV19,TRBJ2-1,ASRTSGLNEQF
TRBV2,TRBJ1-3,ASSDSQATYGNTIY
TRBV28,TRBJ1-3,ASSYPGTGNTIY